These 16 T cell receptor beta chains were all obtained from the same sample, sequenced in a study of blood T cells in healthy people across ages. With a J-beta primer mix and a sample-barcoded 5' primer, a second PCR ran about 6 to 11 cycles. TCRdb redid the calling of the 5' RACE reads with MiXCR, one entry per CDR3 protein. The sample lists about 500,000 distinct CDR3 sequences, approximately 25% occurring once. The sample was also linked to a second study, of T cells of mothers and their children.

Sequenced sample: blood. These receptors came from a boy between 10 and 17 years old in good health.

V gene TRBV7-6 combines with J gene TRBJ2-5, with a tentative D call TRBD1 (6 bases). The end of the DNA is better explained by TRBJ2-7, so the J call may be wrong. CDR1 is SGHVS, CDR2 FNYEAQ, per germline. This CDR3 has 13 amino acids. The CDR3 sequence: CASSSPGENEQYF. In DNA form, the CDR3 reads TGTGCCAGCAGCTCCCCAGGGGAGAACGAGCAGTACTTC.

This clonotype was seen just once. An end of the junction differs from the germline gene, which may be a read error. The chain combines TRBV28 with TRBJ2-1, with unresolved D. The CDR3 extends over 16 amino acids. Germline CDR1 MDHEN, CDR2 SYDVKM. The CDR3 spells CASKESGADSCNEQFF. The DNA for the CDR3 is TGTGCCAGCAAGGAGAGTGGCGCCGACTCCTGCAATGAGCAGTTCTTC. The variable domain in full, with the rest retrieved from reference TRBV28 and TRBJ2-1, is DVKVTQSSRYLVKRTGEKVFLECVQDMDHENMFWYRQDPGLGLRLIYFSYDVKMKEKGDIPEGYSVSREKKERFSLILESASTNQTSMYLCASKESGADSCNEQFFGPGTRLTVL.

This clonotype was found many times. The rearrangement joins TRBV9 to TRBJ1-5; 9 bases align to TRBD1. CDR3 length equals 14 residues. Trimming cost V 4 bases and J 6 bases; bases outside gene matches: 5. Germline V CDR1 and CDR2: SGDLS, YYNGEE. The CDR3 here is CASSRDRGSQPQHF. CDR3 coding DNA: TGTGCCAGCAGCAGAGACAGGGGGAGTCAGCCCCAGCATTTT.

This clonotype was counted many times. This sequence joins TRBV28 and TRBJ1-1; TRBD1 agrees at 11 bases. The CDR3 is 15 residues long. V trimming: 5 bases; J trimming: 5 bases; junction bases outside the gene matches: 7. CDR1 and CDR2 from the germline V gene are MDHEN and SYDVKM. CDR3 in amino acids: CASSRHGQGATEAFF. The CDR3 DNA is TGTGCCAGCAGTCGCCACGGACAGGGGGCTACTGAAGCTTTCTTT.

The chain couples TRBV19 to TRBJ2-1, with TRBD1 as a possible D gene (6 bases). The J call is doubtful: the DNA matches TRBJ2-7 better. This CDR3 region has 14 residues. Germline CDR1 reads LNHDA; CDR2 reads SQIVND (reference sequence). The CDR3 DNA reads TGTGCCAGTAGTGCCGGACTCAGGGGTACCGAGCAGTACTTC. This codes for CASSAGLRGTEQYF.

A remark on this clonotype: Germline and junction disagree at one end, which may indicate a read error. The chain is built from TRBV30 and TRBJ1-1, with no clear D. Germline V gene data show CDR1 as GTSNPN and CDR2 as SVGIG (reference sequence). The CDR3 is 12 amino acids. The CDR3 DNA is TGTGGCTGGAGTGTACGTGGACCACGAGCTTTCTTT. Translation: CGWSVRGPRAFF. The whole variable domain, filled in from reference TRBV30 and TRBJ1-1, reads SQTIHQWPATLVQPVGSPLSLECTVEGTSNPNLYWYRQAAGRGLQLLFYSVGIGQISSEVPQNLSASRPQDRQFILSSKKLLLSDSGFYLCGWSVRGPRAFFGQGTRLTVV.

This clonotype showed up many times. The CDR3 loop reads CASSLNYLSTDTQYF. Here the CDR3 DNA reads TGTGCCAGCAGCTTAAACTACCTTAGCACAGATACGCAGTATTTT. V gene TRBV7-2 combines with J gene TRBJ2-3; no firm D call. V was cut by 2 bases and J by 0 bases, with 9 bases left in between. The V gene's germline CDR1 is SGHTA and CDR2 FQGNSA. CDR3 length equals 15 residues.

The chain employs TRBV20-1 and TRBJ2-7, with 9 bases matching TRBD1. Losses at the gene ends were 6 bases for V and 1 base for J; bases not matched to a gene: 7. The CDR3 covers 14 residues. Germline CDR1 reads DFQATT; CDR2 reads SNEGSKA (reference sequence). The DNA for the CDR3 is TGCAGTGCCACCGACAGGGGGACTTCCTACGAGCAGTACTTC. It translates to CSATDRGTSYEQYF.

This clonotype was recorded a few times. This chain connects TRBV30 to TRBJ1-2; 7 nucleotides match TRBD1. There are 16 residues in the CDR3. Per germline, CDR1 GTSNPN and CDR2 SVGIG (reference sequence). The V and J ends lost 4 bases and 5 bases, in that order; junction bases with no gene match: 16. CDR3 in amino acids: CAWTRWSDRVRYGYTF. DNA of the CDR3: TGTGCCTGGACGCGCTGGTCCGACAGGGTTCGGTATGGCTACACCTTC.

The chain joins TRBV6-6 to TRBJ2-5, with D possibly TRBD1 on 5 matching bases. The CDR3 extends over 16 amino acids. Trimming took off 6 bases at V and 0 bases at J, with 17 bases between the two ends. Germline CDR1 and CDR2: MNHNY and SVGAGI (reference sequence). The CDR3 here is CASRTTLQGNQETQYF. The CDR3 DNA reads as TGTGCCAGCAGGACCACACTTCAGGGCAACCAAGAGACCCAGTACTTC.

CDR3 DNA: TGTGCCAGCAGTTACTCGATTATCGAGCAGTACTTC. As protein: CASSYSIIEQYF. The genes are TRBV6-2 or TRBV6-3 and TRBJ2-1; no reliable D call. Gene TRBJ2-7 matches the end of the DNA better, so the J call may be wrong. The CDR3 contains 12 residues. CDR1 is MNHEY and CDR2 is SVGEGT in the germline V gene.

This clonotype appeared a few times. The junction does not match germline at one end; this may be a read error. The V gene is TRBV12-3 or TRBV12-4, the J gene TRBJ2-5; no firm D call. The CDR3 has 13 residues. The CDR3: CASSRRAQETLYF. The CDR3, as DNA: TGTGCCAGCAGTAGAAGGGCCCAAGAGACCCTGTACTTC.

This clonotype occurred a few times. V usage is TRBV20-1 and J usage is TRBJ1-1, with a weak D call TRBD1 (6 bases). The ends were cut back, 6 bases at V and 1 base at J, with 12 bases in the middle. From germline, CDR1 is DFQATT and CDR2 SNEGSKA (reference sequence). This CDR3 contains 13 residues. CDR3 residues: CSATGQTNTEAFF. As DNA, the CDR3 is TGCAGTGCAACCGGACAGACGAACACTGAAGCTTTCTTT.

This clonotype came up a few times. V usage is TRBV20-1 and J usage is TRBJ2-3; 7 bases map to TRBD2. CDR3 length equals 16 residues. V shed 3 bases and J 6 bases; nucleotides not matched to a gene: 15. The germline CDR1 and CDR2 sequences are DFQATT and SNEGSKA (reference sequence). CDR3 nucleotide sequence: TGCAGTGCTAGGCCCCGACTAGCCCAGAACGTGGATACGCAGTATTTT. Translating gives CSARPRLAQNVDTQYF.

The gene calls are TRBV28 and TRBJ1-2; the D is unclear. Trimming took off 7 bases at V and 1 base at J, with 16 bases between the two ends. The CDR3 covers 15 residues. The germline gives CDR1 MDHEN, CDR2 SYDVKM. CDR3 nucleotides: TGTGCCAGCATCAACTTCGGGCAGATTAACTATGGCTACACCTTC. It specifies CASINFGQINYGYTF.

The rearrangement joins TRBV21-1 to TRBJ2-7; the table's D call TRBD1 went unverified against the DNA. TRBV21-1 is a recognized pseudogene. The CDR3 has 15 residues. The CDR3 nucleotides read TGTGCCGCCAGCCCCCCGGGGGAGGCGGTGTTAGAGCAGTACTTC. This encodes CAASPPGEAVLEQYF.